This TCR beta chain was retrieved from a study of blood T cells in healthy people across ages. This clonotype was seen more than once but under ten times. Its matching antigen is unknown. Findings of the study overall: Relative to aged donors, long-lived donors carried more naive CD4+ cells and displayed higher diversity.

The use of a sample-barcoded 5' primer and a J-beta primer mix characterized a second PCR of 7 to 11 cycles. TCRdb itself ran the 5' RACE reads through MiXCR, one entry per CDR3 protein. The sample lists about 780,000 distinct CDR3 sequences; roughly 25% were seen once. With 4 bases removed from V and 3 bases from J, the gap between germline ends came to 13 bases. Germline CDR1 reads SGDLS; CDR2 reads YYNGEE. The CDR3 totals 15 residues. The authors isolated at least 6.5 million PBMCs per sample. These data were also reused for a study on T cells of mothers and their children. In that study: No persistent microchimeric T cell clones were detected.

Sequencing used blood. The chain uses TRBV9 and TRBJ1-4; possibly TRBD1 for D (6 bases). The TCR comes from a boy younger than 18 in good health. This CDR3 reads CASSSPTGPNEKLFF. CDR3 DNA sequence: TGTGCCAGCAGCTCCCCGACAGGACCTAATGAAAAACTGTTTTTT.